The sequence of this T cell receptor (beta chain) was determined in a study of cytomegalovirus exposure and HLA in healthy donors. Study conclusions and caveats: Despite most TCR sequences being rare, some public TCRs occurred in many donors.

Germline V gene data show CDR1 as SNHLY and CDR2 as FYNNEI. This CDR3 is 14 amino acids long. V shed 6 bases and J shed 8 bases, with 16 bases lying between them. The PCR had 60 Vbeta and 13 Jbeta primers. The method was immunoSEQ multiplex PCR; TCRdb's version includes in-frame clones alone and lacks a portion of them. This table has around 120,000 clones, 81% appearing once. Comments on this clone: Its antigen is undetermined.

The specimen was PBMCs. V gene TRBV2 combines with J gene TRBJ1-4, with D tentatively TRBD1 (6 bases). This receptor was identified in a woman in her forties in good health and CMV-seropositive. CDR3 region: CASREQGRAEKLFF. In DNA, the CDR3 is TGTGCCAGCAGAGAACAGGGAAGGGCGGAAAAACTGTTTTTT.